The clone carrying this T cell receptor beta chain has more than one count but fewer than ten. This CDR3 spans 15 amino acids. The germline CDR1 and CDR2 sequences are SEHNR and FQNEAQ (reference sequence). The V end lost 2 bases, the J end lost 1 base, and 8 bases lay between the germline ends. This record belongs to a study of T-cell memory formation after mild COVID-19. Via MiXCR, TCRdb re-called the 5' RACE reads, giving one row per CDR3 protein. The sample has just under 350,000 distinct CDR3 sequences; 10% to 15% are singletons. The sequence was obtained from a man aged 18 to 30 who had mild COVID-19 (a few samples of this study predate the infection). Cell type and time point are not known. The chain employs TRBV7-9 and TRBJ1-4; D is ambiguous. Source material: PBMCs or a T cell subset sorted from them (not recorded which). The CDR3 region is CASSLQALTNEKLFF. Written as DNA, the CDR3 is TGTGCCAGCAGCTTACAGGCCCTAACTAATGAAAAACTGTTTTTT.